This T cell receptor (beta chain) is drawn from a study of T cells in Graves' hyperthyroidism and ophthalmopathy. Germline lookup yields CDR1 LNHDA and CDR2 SQIVND (reference sequence). V trimming: 3 bases; J trimming: 4 bases; junction bases outside the gene matches: 11. The CDR3 consists of 16 residues. TCR beta CDR3 region amplification was performed from RNA transcripts. When the TCR CDR3 underwent first-round RT-PCR, the HTBI primer set was used. TCRdb processed the multiplex PCR reads anew with MiXCR; each CDR3 protein has one entry. The sample has about 420,000 distinct CDR3 sequences, about an eighth seen once; the top ten hold approximately 5.8%.

The specimen sequenced was blood. The sequence was obtained from a woman aged 18-35 years with Graves' hyperthyroidism. The gene calls are TRBV19 and TRBJ2-5, with 7 bases identical to TRBD1. CDR3 sequence: CASSIGAGTVSETQYF. DNA of the CDR3: TGTGCCAGTAGTATTGGGGCCGGGACAGTTTCAGAGACCCAGTACTTC.